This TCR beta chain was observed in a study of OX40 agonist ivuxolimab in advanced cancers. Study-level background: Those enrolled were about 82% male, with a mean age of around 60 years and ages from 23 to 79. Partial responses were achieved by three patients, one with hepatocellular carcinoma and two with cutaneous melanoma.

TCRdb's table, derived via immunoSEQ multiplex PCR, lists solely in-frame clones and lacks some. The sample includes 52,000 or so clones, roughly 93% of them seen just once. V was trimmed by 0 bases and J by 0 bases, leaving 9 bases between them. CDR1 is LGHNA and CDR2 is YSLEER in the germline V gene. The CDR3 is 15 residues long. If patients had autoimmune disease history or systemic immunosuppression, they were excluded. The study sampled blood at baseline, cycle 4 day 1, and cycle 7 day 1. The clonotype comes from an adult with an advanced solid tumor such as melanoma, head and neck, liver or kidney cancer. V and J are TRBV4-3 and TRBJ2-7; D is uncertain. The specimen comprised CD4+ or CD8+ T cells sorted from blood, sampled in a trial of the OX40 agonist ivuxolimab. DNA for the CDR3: TGCGCCAGCAGCCAAGATAATAGTGACTCCTACGAGCAGTACTTC. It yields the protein CASSQDNSDSYEQYF.